This T cell receptor beta chain is from a study of shared clonotypes between healthy human individuals. Whole-study findings and limits: All-four-donor shared clonotypes had higher generation probabilities than non-shared clonotypes did. Several donors held around 5% of naive CD4 clonotypes in common.

Splitting the CD4+ cells yielded a CD45RA+ naive subset and a CD45RA-negative memory subset. Researchers divided each subset's genomic DNA evenly across several immunoSEQ plates. The table came from immunoSEQ multiplex PCR; TCRdb's copy has only in-frame clones and leaves some out. The data contain under 2.5 million clones, roughly 92% of them seen just once; the ten biggest clones take up about 0.41%. Concerning this clone: Its antigen is not identified.

This CDR3 is 12 amino acids long. From germline, CDR1 is MNHEY and CDR2 SVGAGI. The V end lost 7 bases, the J end lost 8 bases, and 14 bases lay between the germline ends. The sequence came from a young man in good health. Some clones in this sample may be carry-over from other donors' samples. The specimen was naive CD4+ T cells from PBMCs. The sample's subset: CD45RA+ positively selected. The chain is built from TRBV6-5 and TRBJ1-1; no clear D gene. CDR3 amino acids: CASNRGPGEAFF. CDR3 sequence (DNA): TGTGCCAGCAACCGTGGCCCGGGCGAAGCTTTCTTT.